Shown below are 26 T cell receptor beta chains from a single sample sequenced in a study of somatic mutations in cytotoxic T cells in rheumatoid arthritis. TCRdb's table, derived via immunoSEQ multiplex PCR, lists solely in-frame clones and lacks some. The sample lists about 29,000 clones, about 87% occurring once. The material sequenced was CD8+ T cells sorted from blood. Every receptor here comes from an adult with rheumatoid arthritis.

As DNA, the CDR3 is TGTGCCAGCAGGGACAGGATGATCGATGAGCAGTTCTTC. Its translation is CASRDRMIDEQFF. The chain joins TRBV27 to TRBJ2-1; 7 bases align to TRBD1. Germline V gene lookup returns CDR1 MNHEY and CDR2 SMNVEV (reference sequence). The length of the CDR3 is 13 residues. Trimming cost V 6 bases and J 8 bases; bases outside gene matches: 7.

V is TRBV7-9 and J is TRBJ2-7; 9 nucleotides agree with TRBD1. V lost 5 bases and J lost 4; bases outside the gene matches: 9. This CDR3 has 15 amino acids. Germline-derived CDR1 and CDR2 are SEHNR and FQNEAQ (reference sequence). CDR3 amino acids: CASSAVGTGTYEQYF. The DNA for the CDR3 is TGTGCCAGCAGCGCGGTCGGGACAGGGACGTACGAGCAGTACTTC.

The rearrangement links TRBV7-3 to TRBJ2-1; the match to TRBD2 covers 11 bases. Germline V gene lookup returns CDR1 SGHTA and CDR2 FQGTGA. J lost 5 bases, V lost 5 bases, and 5 bases had no gene match. CDR3 length equals 15 residues. The CDR3 loop is CASSLLAGGNNEQFF. DNA of the CDR3: TGTGCCAGCAGCCTTTTAGCGGGGGGGAACAATGAGCAGTTCTTC.

The genes are TRBV6-6 and TRBJ1-1, with unresolved D. Germline V lookup: CDR1 MNHNY, CDR2 SVGAGI (reference sequence). The CDR3 has 14 residues. Deletions cut 7 bases from V and 6 bases from J, with 18 bases between. This CDR3 reads CASIHTPGRAEAFF. CDR3 bases: TGTGCCAGCATCCATACTCCGGGGAGGGCTGAAGCTTTCTTT.

This rearrangement joins TRBV9 to TRBJ2-1; D is perhaps TRBD1 (7 bases). The CDR3 has 15 residues. Germline V gene lookup returns CDR1 SGDLS and CDR2 YYNGEE. With 4 bases removed from V and 7 bases from J, the gap between germline ends came to 18 bases. Here the CDR3 DNA reads TGTGCCAGCAGCAGGGACTCCTACAGGGGAAATGAGCAGTTCTTC. This codes for CASSRDSYRGNEQFF.

Only a few counts were recorded for this clone. This chain connects TRBV7-3 to TRBJ2-7; D possibly corresponds to TRBD1 (6 bases). CDR3 length equals 15 residues. The V end lost 5 bases, the J end lost 2 bases, and 16 bases lay between the germline ends. Germline V gene sequence: CDR1 SGHTA, CDR2 FQGTGA. The CDR3 DNA follows: TGTGCCAGCAGCCCCACAGGGAATTCCCCCTACGAGCAGTACTTC. This codes for CASSPTGNSPYEQYF. The complete variable domain, with remaining parts taken from reference TRBV7-3 and TRBJ2-7, reads GAGVSQTPSNKVTEKGKYVELRCDPISGHTALYWYRQSLGQGPEFLIYFQGTGAADDSGLPNDRFFAVRPEGSVSTLKIQRTERGDSAVYLCASSPTGNSPYEQYFGPGTRLTVT.

This clone appeared once. The chain carries TRBV30 and TRBJ2-1; perhaps D is TRBD1 or TRBD2 (5 bases each). CDR1 and CDR2 from the germline V gene are GTSNPN and SVGIG (reference sequence). The CDR3 extends over 14 amino acids. Between the trimmed V and J ends, which lost 0 bases and 3 bases, there was a span of 9 bases. CDR3 nucleotide sequence: TGTGCCTGGAGTGTTGGGACCAGCTACAATGAGCAGTTCTTC. It specifies CAWSVGTSYNEQFF.

V usage is TRBV7-9 and J usage is TRBJ2-1; 10 bases are a match to TRBD1. The V gene end was trimmed by 4 bases and the J gene end by 6 bases; junction bases not matched to a gene: 3. Germline V lookup: CDR1 SEHNR, CDR2 FQNEAQ (reference sequence). This CDR3 contains 14 residues. The CDR3 DNA follows: TGTGCCAGCAGCTATCGACAGGGGGCCAATGAGCAGTTCTTC. Its translation is CASSYRQGANEQFF.

The V call is TRBV30, the J call TRBJ2-7; D gene unclear. CDR3 length: 14 residues. V lost 4 bases and J 0 bases, leaving 13 bases between the germline ends. The germline gives CDR1 GTSNPN, CDR2 SVGIG (reference sequence). The CDR3 protein is CAWNTGTYSYEQYF. The CDR3 bases are TGTGCCTGGAATACCGGCACCTACTCCTACGAGCAGTACTTC.

The V and J genes are TRBV28 and TRBJ1-4; D is unresolved. The germline V and J ends were trimmed by 5 bases and 10 bases, with 20 bases remaining between them. Looked up from germline, CDR1 is MDHEN and CDR2 is SYDVKM. The CDR3 has 15 residues. CDR3 sequence (DNA): TGTGCCAGCAGTGTCCGGGCTTTCGAGGTGGGAAAACTGTTTTTT. Protein: CASSVRAFEVGKLFF.

The gene calls are TRBV19 and TRBJ2-7; 7 bases map to TRBD1. CDR1 and CDR2 from the germline V gene are LNHDA and SQIVND (reference sequence). J was trimmed by 6 bases and V by 10 bases; bases with no gene match: 18. The CDR3 spans 15 residues. As DNA, the CDR3 is TGTGCCACCTCAACAGGGGCGTTTCTTGGAGGCGAGCAGTACTTC. Protein product: CATSTGAFLGGEQYF.

The chain has TRBV27 and TRBJ2-7; D is perhaps TRBD2 (6 bases). Germline assignment: CDR1 MNHEY and CDR2 SMNVEV (reference sequence). This CDR3 comprises 13 residues. Trimming took 2 bases from V and 3 from J, leaving 8 bases between them. The CDR3 here is CASSLRGFYEQYF. CDR3 nucleotides: TGTGCCAGCAGTTTACGGGGGTTCTACGAGCAGTACTTC.

The chain has TRBV5-6 and TRBJ1-2; D not certain. The CDR3 length is 14 residues. Germline CDR1 and CDR2: SGHDT and YYEEEE. Trimming pared 4 bases from V and 1 base from J, leaving 11 bases between. CDR3 sequence: CASSPRTFNYGYTF. DNA of the CDR3: TGTGCCAGCAGCCCTAGAACATTTAACTATGGCTACACCTTC.

The rearrangement links TRBV2 to TRBJ2-7; 8 nucleotides align to TRBD2. The junction had 9 bases not matched to a gene; V was cut back by 5 bases and J by 3 bases. Germline V gives CDR1 SNHLY, CDR2 FYNNEI. This CDR3 region has 15 residues. As DNA, the CDR3 is TGTGCCAGCAGTAAGGCGGGGGGACCAAACTACGAGCAGTACTTC. Translated, it gives CASSKAGGPNYEQYF.

This chain uses TRBV27 with TRBJ2-1, with D hard to call. Germline V gene data show CDR1 as MNHEY and CDR2 as SMNVEV (reference sequence). The CDR3 is 13 amino acids. Trimming pared 2 bases from V and 2 bases from J, leaving 4 bases between. The CDR3 nucleotides read TGTGCCAGCAGTTTAACACCCTACAATGAGCAGTTCTTC. The encoded protein is CASSLTPYNEQFF.

This chain uses TRBV11-2 with TRBJ2-7, with TRBD2 identical over 10 bases. V dropped 1 base and J dropped 3; count of bases not matched to a gene: 3. The CDR3 is 15 amino acids. CDR1 is SGHAT, CDR2 FQNNGV, per germline. The CDR3 region is CASSLGSGGVYEQYF. The CDR3 DNA is TGTGCCAGCAGCTTAGGAAGCGGGGGGGTCTACGAGCAGTACTTC.

The chain is built from TRBV11-2 and TRBJ2-7; tentatively, D is TRBD2 (5 bases). Germline V gives CDR1 SGHAT, CDR2 FQNNGV. Trimming pared 3 bases from V and 2 bases from J, leaving 8 bases between. CDR3 size: 13 residues. The CDR3 DNA sequence: TGTGCCAGCAGCTTTCCCGGGGCCTACGAGCAGTACTTC. Its protein is CASSFPGAYEQYF.

J is TRBJ1-2 and V is TRBV5-5; D perhaps matches TRBD1 (5 bases). V dropped 4 bases and J dropped 4 bases, with 17 bases sitting between them. The germline V gene encodes CDR1 SGHKS and CDR2 YYEKEE (reference sequence). The CDR3 extends over 15 amino acids. DNA of the CDR3: TGTGCCAGCAGCCCCCTACCTTCAGGGACCTATGGCTACACCTTC. It yields the protein CASSPLPSGTYGYTF.

This rearrangement joins TRBV7-6 to TRBJ2-2; tentative D call: TRBD1 (6 bases). The CDR3 runs 14 residues. V was pared by 3 bases and J by 4 bases, with 9 bases between. From germline, CDR1 is SGHVS and CDR2 FNYEAQ. This CDR3 is CASSFPGVTGELFF. The DNA of the CDR3 is TGTGCCAGCAGCTTTCCAGGGGTCACCGGGGAGCTGTTTTTT. Looking up the rest from reference TRBV7-6 and TRBJ2-2 gives the full variable domain: GAGVSQSPRYKVTKRGQDVALRCDPISGHVSLYWYRQALGQGPEFLTYFNYEAQQDKSGLPNDRFSAERPEGSISTLTIQRTEQRDSAMYRCASSFPGVTGELFFGEGSRLTVL.

The V call is TRBV27, the J call TRBJ2-3; perhaps TRBD2 as D (5 bases). The CDR3 is 13 amino acids. Germline loops: CDR1 MNHEY, CDR2 SMNVEV (reference sequence). V was cut by 6 bases and J by 1 base, with 8 bases left in between. In DNA, the CDR3 is TGTGCCAGCAGGACGGAGGGCACAGATACGCAGTATTTT. Translation: CASRTEGTDTQYF.

The chain links TRBV6-1 to TRBJ1-2; the D gene is possibly TRBD1 (5 bases). CDR1 and CDR2 from the germline V gene are MNHNS and SASEGT. V lost 2 bases and J lost 4, with 17 bases in between. This CDR3 contains 16 residues. The CDR3 DNA follows: TGTGCCAGCAGTGAAAGGGGAACAGAGAGGATCTATGGCTACACCTTC. It encodes CASSERGTERIYGYTF.

J is TRBJ2-7 and V is TRBV2, with D possibly being TRBD2 (6 bases). V lost 3 bases to trimming and J lost 0 bases, with 12 bases between them. CDR1 SNHLY and CDR2 FYNNEI come from the germline V gene. The CDR3 contains 15 residues. The CDR3 reads CASSDPLAFSYEQYF. CDR3 DNA: TGTGCCAGCAGTGACCCTCTAGCGTTCTCCTACGAGCAGTACTTC.

This clone was seen only a few times. V is TRBV30 and J is TRBJ2-7; no clear D. Trimming removed 1 base from V and 5 bases from J, with 3 bases in between. Looked up from germline, CDR1 is GTSNPN and CDR2 is SVGIG (reference sequence). The CDR3 loop spans 10 amino acids. CDR3 loop: CAWSGDEQYF. DNA for the CDR3: TGTGCCTGGAGTGGCGACGAGCAGTACTTC.

The CDR3 DNA reads as TGTGCCAGCAGCCCAGAACCCCGGGGGGCCCCAGATACGCAGTATTTT. This sequence encodes CASSPEPRGAPDTQYF. This chain joins TRBV4-2 and TRBJ2-3, with a tentative D call TRBD2 (7 bases). The CDR3 is 16 amino acids. V lost 4 bases and J lost 4, with 18 bases in between. In germline, CDR1 is LGHNA, CDR2 YNFKEQ.

The rearrangement links TRBV5-1 to TRBJ2-3, with 8 bases identical to TRBD2. Germline assignment: CDR1 SGHRS and CDR2 YFSETQ. The ends lost 0 bases at V and 0 bases at J; junction bases unmatched: 3. The CDR3 is 16 residues long. CDR3 region: CASSLESGGSTDTQYF. The CDR3 bases are TGCGCCAGCAGCTTGGAAAGCGGGGGTAGCACAGATACGCAGTATTTT.

This clone was seen more than once but under ten times. V gene TRBV27 combines with J gene TRBJ1-1; D is unresolved. CDR3 length: 14 amino acids. From germline, CDR1 is MNHEY and CDR2 SMNVEV (reference sequence). The V gene lost 6 bases and the J gene lost 0 bases, with 11 bases spanning the gap. CDR3 sequence (DNA): TGTGCCAGCAGCCGTTACAGCATGAACACTGAAGCTTTCTTT. Its protein product is CASSRYSMNTEAFF.